This T cell receptor (beta chain) was captured by sequencing in a study of molecular identifiers for immune sequencing clone quantification. A single record per CDR3 protein comes from TCRdb applying MiXCR to the PCR reads. The data contain hundreds of thousands of distinct CDR3 sequences, roughly 27% of them singletons. The germline V gene encodes CDR1 MNHNY and CDR2 SVGAGI (reference sequence). The CDR3 is made up of 14 amino acids. Trimming took off 4 bases at V and 0 bases at J, with 8 bases between the two ends. This clonotype was picked up many times. Sequenced material: naive CD8+ T cells from blood, with Jurkat cell RNA spiked in. Subset denoted: FACS-sorted CD8+CD4-CCR7+CD45RA+ naive T cells. The genes are TRBV6-6 and TRBJ2-3; D call uncertain. The sequence was obtained from a human donor in good health. Some libraries in this study had Jurkat cell RNA spiked in. CDR3 amino acids: CASSWARSTDTQYF. The CDR3 nucleotides read TGTGCCAGCAGTTGGGCAAGGAGCACAGATACGCAGTATTTT.